Included here is one T cell receptor beta chain sequence, with context. The data were obtained in a study of blood T cell repertoires in COVID-19. From germline, CDR1 is SGHKS and CDR2 YYEKEE (reference sequence). The V segment lost 1 base and the J segment 4 bases; nucleotides outside the gene matches: 15. CDR3 length: 18 residues. Sequencing was performed with immunoSEQ multiplex PCR; in TCRdb, only in-frame clones are kept and a portion is missing. Of roughly 99,000 clones in the sample, around 90% were seen once. The chain recombines TRBV5-5 with TRBJ2-3; 7 bases match TRBD1. Sequenced material: peripheral blood. This clonotype was obtained from a young woman with acute or convalescent COVID-19. This chain's CDR3 is CASSLTLSGQPSADTQYF. In DNA form, the CDR3 reads TGTGCCAGCAGCTTGACCCTATCGGGACAGCCTAGTGCAGATACGCAGTATTTT.